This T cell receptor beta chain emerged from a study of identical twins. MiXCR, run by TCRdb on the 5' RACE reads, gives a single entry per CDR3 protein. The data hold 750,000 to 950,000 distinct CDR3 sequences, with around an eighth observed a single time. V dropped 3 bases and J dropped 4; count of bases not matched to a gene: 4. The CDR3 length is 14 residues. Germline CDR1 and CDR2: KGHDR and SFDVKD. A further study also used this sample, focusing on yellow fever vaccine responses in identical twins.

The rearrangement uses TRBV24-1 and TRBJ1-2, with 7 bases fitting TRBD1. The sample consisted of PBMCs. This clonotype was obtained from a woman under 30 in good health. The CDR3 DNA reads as TGTGCCACCAGTGATGACCGGGACAGCTATGGCTACACCTTC. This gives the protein CATSDDRDSYGYTF.